The 19 T cell receptor beta chains below all came from one sample that was sequenced in a study of shared clonotypes between healthy human individuals. Using immunoSEQ multiplex PCR, the repertoire was profiled, and TCRdb retains in-frame clones only, with some absent. The sample includes about 2.2 million clones, 93% of them seen just once. Naive CD8 cells comprised CD45RO-negative, CCR7-positively selected cells, excluding terminally differentiated effector memory CD45RA+ cells. The sample consisted of naive CD8+ T cells from PBMCs. These receptors were obtained from a young man in good health. Some clones in this sample may be carry-over from other donors' samples.

The CDR3 region is CASSLGWVGTSGREEQYF. CDR3 nucleotides: TGTGCCAGCAGCTTAGGCTGGGTTGGGACTAGCGGCCGGGAGGAGCAGTACTTC. This rearrangement joins TRBV7-8 to TRBJ2-7, with TRBD2 identical over 11 bases. CDR1 SGHVS and CDR2 FQNEAQ come from the germline V gene. This CDR3 is built from 18 residues. V dropped 1 base and J dropped 7; count of bases not matched to a gene: 15.

The chain combines TRBV7-8 with TRBJ2-1; D possibly uses TRBD1 or TRBD2 (5 bases each). Trimming cost V 1 base and J 6 bases, with 22 bases left between them. CDR1 and CDR2 (germline): SGHVS, FQNEAQ. CDR3 length equals 18 residues. The CDR3 loop is CASSLDWAGLGATNEQFF. The CDR3, as DNA: TGTGCCAGCAGCTTAGATTGGGCGGGCCTAGGGGCCACCAATGAGCAGTTCTTC.

CDR3 protein: CASSWVGDEQYF. CDR3 nucleotides: TGCGCCAGCAGCTGGGTGGGCGACGAGCAGTACTTC. The V call is TRBV5-1, the J call TRBJ2-5; D not certain. The DNA matches TRBJ2-7 better at its end, which makes the J call doubtful. CDR1 and CDR2 from the germline V gene are SGHRS and YFSETQ. CDR3 length: 12 residues.

This chain links TRBV29-1 with TRBJ1-1; maybe TRBD1 (6 bases). V shed 1 base and J shed 11 bases, with 20 bases lying between them. Per germline, CDR1 SQVTM and CDR2 ANQGSEA. The CDR3 consists of 14 residues. The chain's CDR3 is CSVEGWGADTRAFF. Here the CDR3 DNA reads TGCAGCGTTGAAGGGTGGGGGGCCGATACGAGGGCTTTCTTT.

The chain is built from TRBV27 and TRBJ2-7, with TRBD1 matching over 7 bases. V gave up 6 bases and J gave up 3 bases; unmatched junction bases: 5. CDR3 size: 13 residues. Germline V gene lookup returns CDR1 MNHEY and CDR2 SMNVEV (reference sequence). CDR3 bases: TGTGCCAGCAGAGCCGGGACAGACTACGAGCAGTACTTC. Translation: CASRAGTDYEQYF.

The chain couples TRBV28 to TRBJ2-1, with D unclear. Per germline, CDR1 MDHEN and CDR2 SYDVKM. Between the trimmed V and J ends, which lost 5 bases and 9 bases, there was a span of 14 bases. There are 13 residues in the CDR3. As DNA, the CDR3 is TGTGCCAGCAGTCTACGGAGTATGCTTGAGCAGTTCTTC. Translating gives CASSLRSMLEQFF. Combining the CDR3 with reference TRBV28 and TRBJ2-1 gives the whole variable domain DVKVTQSSRYLVKRTGEKVFLECVQDMDHENMFWYRQDPGLGLRLIYFSYDVKMKEKGDIPEGYSVSREKKERFSLILESASTNQTSMYLCASSLRSMLEQFFGPGTRLTVL.

Points on this clone: Other DNA sequences from this sample encode an identical CDR3 as well. This sequence joins TRBV30 and TRBJ1-1; D call uncertain. The V end lost 0 bases, the J end lost 0 bases, and 5 bases lay between the germline ends. CDR1 and CDR2 from the germline V gene are GTSNPN and SVGIG (reference sequence). The CDR3 covers 13 residues. Here the CDR3 reads CAWSVGVNTEAFF. The CDR3 DNA is TGTGCCTGGAGTGTCGGAGTGAACACTGAAGCTTTCTTT.

This clone was observed a single time. This rearrangement joins TRBV7-9 to TRBJ2-7, with D perhaps matching TRBD2 (5 bases). V was cut by 8 bases and J by 5 bases, with 7 bases left in between. Germline assignment: CDR1 SEHNR and CDR2 FQNEAQ (reference sequence). The CDR3 is 10 residues long. The CDR3 DNA follows: TGTGCCAGCTTCGGGAACGAGCAGTACTTC. Translated, it gives CASFGNEQYF.

This chain connects TRBV30 to TRBJ1-2; 7 nucleotides match TRBD1. CDR3 length: 14 amino acids. J was trimmed by 4 bases and V by 4 bases; bases with no gene match: 9. Germline V gene lookup returns CDR1 GTSNPN and CDR2 SVGIG (reference sequence). CDR3 DNA sequence: TGTGCCTGGAAACAACAGGGGAACGGCTATGGCTACACCTTC. It codes for CAWKQQGNGYGYTF.

The genes are TRBV7-9 and TRBJ2-5; possibly TRBD1 for D (5 bases). V was clipped by 5 bases and J by 0 bases, with 10 bases between them. The CDR3 runs 14 residues. CDR1 is SEHNR and CDR2 is FQNEAQ in the germline V gene (reference sequence). The CDR3 is CASSKTVDQETQYF. The CDR3 nucleotides read TGTGCCAGCAGCAAGACAGTAGACCAAGAGACCCAGTACTTC.

The chain is built from TRBV7-6 and TRBJ1-5; D unresolved. Germline lookup yields CDR1 SGHVS and CDR2 FNYEAQ. Trimming left V 5 bases short and J 9 bases short, with 14 bases between. This CDR3 has 13 amino acids. CDR3 in DNA: TGTGCCAGCAGCCTTTCTATTTCGCGGCCCCAGCATTTT. It translates to CASSLSISRPQHF. Complete variable domain (other parts from reference TRBV7-6 and TRBJ1-5): GAGVSQSPRYKVTKRGQDVALRCDPISGHVSLYWYRQALGQGPEFLTYFNYEAQQDKSGLPNDRFSAERPEGSISTLTIQRTEQRDSAMYRCASSLSISRPQHFGDGTRLSIL.

The V gene is TRBV7-9, the J gene TRBJ2-3; perhaps D is TRBD1 or TRBD2 (7 bases each). The CDR3 has 16 residues. CDR1 is SEHNR, CDR2 FQNEAQ, per germline (reference sequence). V was cut by 5 bases and J by 3 bases, with 18 bases left in between. CDR3 residues: CASSPPQGGTTDTQYF. The CDR3 nucleotides read TGTGCCAGCAGCCCGCCGCAGGGGGGGACTACAGATACGCAGTATTTT. The entire variable domain, with the rest obtained from reference TRBV7-9 and TRBJ2-3, is as follows: DTGVSQNPRHKITKRGQNVTFRCDPISEHNRLYWYRQTLGQGPEFLTYFQNEAQLEKSRLLSDRFSAERPKGSFSTLEIQRTEQGDSAMYLCASSPPQGGTTDTQYFGPGTRLTVL.

This chain connects TRBV15 to TRBJ1-1, with 11 nucleotides matching TRBD1. CDR3 size: 15 residues. Germline V gene data show CDR1 as LNHNV and CDR2 as YYDKDF (reference sequence). J gave up 5 bases and V 3 bases, and 5 bases lay outside the gene matches. The CDR3 spells CATSSNRDRGTEAFF. The CDR3 bases are TGTGCCACCAGCAGCAACCGGGACAGGGGGACTGAAGCTTTCTTT.

This chain connects TRBV5-1 to TRBJ2-3, with a possible D match to TRBD2 (5 bases). With 7 bases removed from V and 1 base from J, the gap between germline ends came to 16 bases. Germline assignment: CDR1 SGHRS and CDR2 YFSETQ. The CDR3 is made up of 15 amino acids. The CDR3 DNA reads as TGCGCCAGCGTATCAGAGGGCCGGGGCACAGATACGCAGTATTTT. This encodes CASVSEGRGTDTQYF. The complete variable domain, with remaining parts taken from reference TRBV5-1 and TRBJ2-3, reads KAGVTQTPRYLIKTRGQQVTLSCSPISGHRSVSWYQQTPGQGLQFLFEYFSETQRNKGNFPGRFSGRQFSNSRSEMNVSTLELGDSALYLCASVSEGRGTDTQYFGPGTRLTVL.

The chain combines TRBV7-3 with TRBJ2-5; D gene uncertain. V was pared by 1 base and J by 2 bases, with 14 bases between. The germline gives CDR1 SGHTA, CDR2 FQGTGA. The CDR3 contains 16 residues. The CDR3 is CASSLKAHGWQETQYF. In DNA form, the CDR3 reads TGTGCCAGCAGCTTAAAGGCCCACGGATGGCAAGAGACCCAGTACTTC.

About this clone: This same CDR3 is encoded by further DNA sequences in the sample. This rearrangement joins TRBV9 to TRBJ2-7; D might be TRBD2 (5 bases). CDR1 is SGDLS and CDR2 is YYNGEE in the germline V gene. CDR3 size: 12 residues. V shed 3 bases and J shed 4 bases, with 8 bases lying between them. Here the CDR3 DNA reads TGTGCCAGCAGCGCCCCGGGGTACGAGCAGTACTTC. Protein: CASSAPGYEQYF.

The chain recombines TRBV10-3 with TRBJ2-7; TRBD1 matches at 9 bases. V lost 5 bases, J lost 2 bases, and 10 bases stayed unmatched. CDR1 is ENHRY, CDR2 SYGVKD, per germline. This CDR3 contains 16 residues. In DNA form, the CDR3 reads TGTGCCATCAGTAGACCCTGGGACAGGGCCACCTACGAGCAGTACTTC. It encodes CAISRPWDRATYEQYF.

The CDR3 sequence is CAWSPKGIYEQYF. The CDR3 DNA reads TGTGCCTGGAGCCCGAAGGGGATCTACGAGCAGTACTTC. The chain is built from TRBV30 and TRBJ2-7; tentative D call: TRBD1 (5 bases). The germline CDR1 and CDR2 sequences are GTSNPN and SVGIG (reference sequence). V was cut by 3 bases and J by 3 bases, with 12 bases left in between. The CDR3 spans 13 residues.

Remarks on this clone: Other DNA sequences in this specimen translate into the identical CDR3. The V call is TRBV11-2, the J call TRBJ2-7; a possible D gene is TRBD2 (6 bases). CDR3 length equals 12 residues. The V gene lost 3 bases and the J gene lost 3 bases, with 6 bases spanning the gap. Germline V gene lookup returns CDR1 SGHAT and CDR2 FQNNGV. The chain's CDR3 is CASSFGSYEQYF. CDR3 coding DNA: TGTGCCAGCAGCTTCGGGAGCTACGAGCAGTACTTC.